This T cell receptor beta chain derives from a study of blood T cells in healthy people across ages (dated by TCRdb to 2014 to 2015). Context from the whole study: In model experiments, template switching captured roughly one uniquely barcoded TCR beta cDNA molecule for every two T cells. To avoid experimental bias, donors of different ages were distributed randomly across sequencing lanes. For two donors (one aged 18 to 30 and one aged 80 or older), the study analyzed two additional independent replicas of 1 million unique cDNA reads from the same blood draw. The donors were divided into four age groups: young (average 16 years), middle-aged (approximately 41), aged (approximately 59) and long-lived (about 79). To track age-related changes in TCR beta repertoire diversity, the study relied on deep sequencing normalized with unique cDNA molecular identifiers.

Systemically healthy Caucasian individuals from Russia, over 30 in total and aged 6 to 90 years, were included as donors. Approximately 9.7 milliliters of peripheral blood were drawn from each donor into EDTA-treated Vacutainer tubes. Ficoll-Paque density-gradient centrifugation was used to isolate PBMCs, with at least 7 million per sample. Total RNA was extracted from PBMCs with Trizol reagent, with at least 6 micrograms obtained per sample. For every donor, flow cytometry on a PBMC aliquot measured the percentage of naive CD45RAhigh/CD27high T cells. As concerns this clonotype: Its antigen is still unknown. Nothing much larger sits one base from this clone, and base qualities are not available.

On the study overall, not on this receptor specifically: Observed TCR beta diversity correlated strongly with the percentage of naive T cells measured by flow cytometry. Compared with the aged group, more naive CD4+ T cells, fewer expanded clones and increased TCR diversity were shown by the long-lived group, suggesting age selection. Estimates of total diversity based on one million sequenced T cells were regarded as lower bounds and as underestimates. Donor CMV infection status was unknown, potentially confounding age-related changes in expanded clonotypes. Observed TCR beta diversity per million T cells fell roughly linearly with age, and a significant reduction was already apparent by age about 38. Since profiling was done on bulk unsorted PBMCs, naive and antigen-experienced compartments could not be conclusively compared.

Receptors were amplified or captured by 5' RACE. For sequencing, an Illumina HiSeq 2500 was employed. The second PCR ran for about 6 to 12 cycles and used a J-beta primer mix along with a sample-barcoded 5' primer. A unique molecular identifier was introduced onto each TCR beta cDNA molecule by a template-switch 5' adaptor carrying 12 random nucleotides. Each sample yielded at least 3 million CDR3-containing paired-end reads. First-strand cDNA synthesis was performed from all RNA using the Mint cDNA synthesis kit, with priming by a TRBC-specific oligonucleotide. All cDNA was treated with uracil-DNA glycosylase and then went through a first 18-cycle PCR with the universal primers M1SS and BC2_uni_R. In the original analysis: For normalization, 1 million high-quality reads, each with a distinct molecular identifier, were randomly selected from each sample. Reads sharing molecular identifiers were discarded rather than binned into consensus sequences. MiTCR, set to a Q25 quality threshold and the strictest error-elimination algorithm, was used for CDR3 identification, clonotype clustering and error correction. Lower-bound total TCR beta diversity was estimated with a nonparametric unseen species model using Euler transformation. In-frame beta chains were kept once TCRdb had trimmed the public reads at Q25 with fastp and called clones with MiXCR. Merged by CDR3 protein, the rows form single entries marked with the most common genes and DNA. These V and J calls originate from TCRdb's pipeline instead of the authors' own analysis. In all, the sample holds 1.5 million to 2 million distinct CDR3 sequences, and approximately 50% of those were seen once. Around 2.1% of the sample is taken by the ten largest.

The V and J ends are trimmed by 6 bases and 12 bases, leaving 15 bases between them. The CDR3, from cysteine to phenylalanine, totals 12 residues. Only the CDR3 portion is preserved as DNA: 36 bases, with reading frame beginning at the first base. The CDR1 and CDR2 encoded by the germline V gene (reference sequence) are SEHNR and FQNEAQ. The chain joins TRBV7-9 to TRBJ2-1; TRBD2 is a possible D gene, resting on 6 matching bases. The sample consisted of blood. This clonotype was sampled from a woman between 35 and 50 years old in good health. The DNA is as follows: TGTGCCAGCAGAACCGTAGGGACTGGGCAGTTCTTC. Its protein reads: CASRTVGTGQFF. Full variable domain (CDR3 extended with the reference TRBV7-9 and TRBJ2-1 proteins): DTGVSQNPRHKITKRGQNVTFRCDPISEHNRLYWYRQTLGQGPEFLTYFQNEAQLEKSRLLSDRFSAERPKGSFSTLEIQRTEQGDSAMYLCASRTVGTGQFFGPGTRLTVL.